The clone carrying this T cell receptor beta chain was counted only a few times. Resolution of symptoms, clearance, or two negative PCRs was present in recovered Cohort 3 donors. These data originate in a study of blood T cell repertoires in COVID-19. About the research overall: COVID-19 samples collected from the United States, Italy and Spain covered acute and convalescent phases. T cells, B-cell-depleted T cells, or PBMCs provided the cDNA or gDNA that served as material.

V was clipped by 4 bases and J by 0 bases, with 17 bases between them. This CDR3 comprises 17 residues. Per the germline V gene, CDR1 is MGHRA and CDR2 is YSYEKL. In the source study's methods: Reference gene primer amplification in the assay estimated nucleated cell counts. TCRdb keeps only in-frame clones here, not all; method: immunoSEQ multiplex PCR. The D gene and trimming were derived from the DNA, and the V and J assignments and clone size from that table. The table shows around 250,000 clones, with about 86% occurring only once. The sample was PBMCs or T cells enriched from blood (not recorded which). V usage is TRBV4-1 and J usage is TRBJ2-3; perhaps TRBD1 as D (5 bases). This TCR derives from a man aged 45-65 years who had recovered from COVID-19. CDR3 in DNA: TGCGCCAGCAGCCTCAGTAAAACAGGATCTAGCACAGATACGCAGTATTTT. Amino acid sequence: CASSLSKTGSSTDTQYF.